Listed here are 25 T cell receptor beta chains from one sample, sequenced in a study of cytotoxic CD8 clonotypes in ibrutinib-treated CLL. The data were produced by immunoSEQ multiplex PCR, yet TCRdb's version contains in-frame clones alone and is incomplete. In the table there are over 120,000 clones, more than 70% of which are singletons. The sequencing here drew on PBMCs, taken after 36 months of ibrutinib treatment. The receptors come from a human donor with chronic lymphocytic leukemia.

The chain uses TRBV5-1 and TRBJ1-5; TRBD1 matches 11 bases. This CDR3 comprises 15 residues. Losses at the gene ends were 7 bases for V and 6 bases for J; bases not matched to a gene: 9. Germline assignment: CDR1 SGHRS and CDR2 YFSETQ. Here the CDR3 reads CASAKDRGLGQPQHF. The DNA for the CDR3 is TGCGCCAGCGCAAAGGACAGGGGGCTAGGTCAGCCCCAGCATTTT.

The J gene is TRBJ2-3, the V gene TRBV7-8, with 15 bases lining up with TRBD2. This CDR3 has 17 amino acids. V shed 4 bases, J shed 2 bases, and the junction held 4 bases outside the gene matches. Germline CDR1 and CDR2: SGHVS and FQNEAQ. CDR3 protein: CASSSWTSGGATDTQYF. In DNA, the CDR3 is TGTGCCAGCAGCTCCTGGACTAGCGGGGGGGCCACAGATACGCAGTATTTT.

This clone was recorded once. The chain employs TRBV2 and TRBJ1-1; no clear D gene. V was clipped by 1 base and J by 3 bases, with 15 bases between them. This CDR3 has 16 amino acids. The germline V gene encodes CDR1 SNHLY and CDR2 FYNNEI. The DNA for the CDR3 is TGTGCCAGCAGTGAAGGCCCGGGGAAAAGGGACACTGAAGCTTTCTTT. Translated: CASSEGPGKRDTEAFF.

J is TRBJ1-6 and V is TRBV18, with D perhaps matching TRBD1 (5 bases). Trimming pared 3 bases from V and 8 bases from J, leaving 17 bases between. The germline gives CDR1 KGHSH, CDR2 LQKENI. The CDR3 runs to 16 residues. CDR3 coding DNA: TGTGCCAGCTCACCCGGGAGGGGCGTAGGGGATTCACCCCTCCACTTT. It is translated as CASSPGRGVGDSPLHF.

Here the CDR3 DNA reads TGCGCCAGCAGCTTGGAAGGTTGGGGGATAAGCTCCTATAATTCACCCCTCCACTTT. Encoded protein: CASSLEGWGISSYNSPLHF. This chain joins TRBV5-1 and TRBJ1-6, with D maybe TRBD1 (5 bases). The V gene's germline CDR1 is SGHRS and CDR2 YFSETQ. The V gene lost 0 bases and the J gene lost 0 bases, with 16 bases spanning the gap. The CDR3 sequence is 19 residues long.

The chain carries TRBV5-6 and TRBJ1-4; a possible D gene is TRBD1 (5 bases). The germline gives CDR1 SGHDT, CDR2 YYEEEE. The CDR3 runs 15 residues. The V gene lost 0 bases and the J gene lost 3 bases, with 9 bases spanning the gap. The CDR3 DNA reads as TGTGCCAGCAGCTTGGACGGGGGATCTAATGAAAAACTGTTTTTT. Encoded protein: CASSLDGGSNEKLFF. Combining the CDR3 with reference TRBV5-6 and TRBJ1-4 gives the whole variable domain DAGVTQSPTHLIKTRGQQVTLRCSPKSGHDTVSWYQQALGQGPQFIFQYYEEEERQRGNFPDRFSGHQFPNYSSELNVNALLLGDSALYLCASSLDGGSNEKLFFGSGTQLSVL.

The chain has TRBV11-1 and TRBJ2-1, with TRBD2 identical over 7 bases. V lost 5 bases, J lost 2 bases, and 9 bases stayed unmatched. Germline V gene data show CDR1 as SGHAT and CDR2 as FQDESV (reference sequence). CDR3 length equals 16 residues. In DNA, the CDR3 is TGTGCCAGCAGCGCCAGGACTAGTTCGGCCTACAATGAGCAGTTCTTC. Translating it yields CASSARTSSAYNEQFF.

The chain has TRBV10-2 and TRBJ2-5; D tentatively reads TRBD1 or TRBD2 (5 bases each). V was trimmed by 4 bases and J by 3 bases, leaving 6 bases between them. CDR1 WSHSY and CDR2 SAAADI come from the germline V gene. CDR3 size: 12 residues. The CDR3 here is CASSVGEETQYF. The CDR3 region has the DNA TGCGCCAGCAGTGTGGGGGAAGAGACCCAGTACTTC.

The V gene is TRBV5-4, the J gene TRBJ2-1, with 8 bases identical to TRBD1. There are 14 residues in the CDR3. The V gene's germline CDR1 is SGHNT and CDR2 YYREEE (reference sequence). V dropped 2 bases and J dropped 5; count of bases not matched to a gene: 3. The CDR3 loop is CASSFGQGNNEQFF. The CDR3, as DNA: TGTGCCAGCAGCTTCGGACAGGGCAACAATGAGCAGTTCTTC.

The CDR3: CASSSDRAHEQYF. CDR3 sequence (DNA): TGTGCCAGCAGCTCCGACAGGGCCCATGAGCAGTACTTC. This chain links TRBV11-2 with TRBJ2-7; 7 bases agree with TRBD1. Germline CDR1 is SGHAT and CDR2 is FQNNGV. V shed 4 bases and J 7 bases; nucleotides not matched to a gene: 7. The CDR3 is 13 amino acids.

This sequence joins TRBV28 and TRBJ2-7; no clear D gene. CDR1 is MDHEN and CDR2 is SYDVKM in the germline V gene. V was clipped by 6 bases and J by 0 bases, with 9 bases between them. The CDR3 totals 13 residues. The CDR3 protein is CASRAPVSYEQYF. The CDR3 nucleotides read TGTGCCAGCAGGGCCCCCGTCTCCTACGAGCAGTACTTC.

The genes are TRBV30 and TRBJ2-7, with D hard to call. The ends were cut back, 1 base at V and 4 bases at J, with 8 bases in the middle. CDR3 length: 12 residues. Germline-derived CDR1 and CDR2 are GTSNPN and SVGIG (reference sequence). The CDR3 sequence: CAWSEGPYEQYF. CDR3 nucleotides: TGTGCCTGGAGTGAAGGACCATACGAGCAGTACTTC.

The J gene is TRBJ2-1, the V gene TRBV5-1; 11 bases map to TRBD2. The germline V gene encodes CDR1 SGHRS and CDR2 YFSETQ. The V segment lost 1 base and the J segment 2 bases; nucleotides outside the gene matches: 8. This CDR3 comprises 18 residues. DNA of the CDR3: TGCGCCAGCAGCTTGCGTACTAGCGGGAGTGCCCCCTACAATGAGCAGTTCTTC. Translation gives CASSLRTSGSAPYNEQFF. The full variable domain, in which reference TRBV5-1 and TRBJ2-1 provide the parts outside the CDR3, is KAGVTQTPRYLIKTRGQQVTLSCSPISGHRSVSWYQQTPGQGLQFLFEYFSETQRNKGNFPGRFSGRQFSNSRSEMNVSTLELGDSALYLCASSLRTSGSAPYNEQFFGPGTRLTVL.

The chain recombines TRBV7-6 with TRBJ2-7, with TRBD2 as a possible D gene (6 bases). There are 15 residues in the CDR3. V was pared by 9 bases and J by 2 bases, with 20 bases between. CDR1 and CDR2 from the germline V gene are SGHVS and FNYEAQ. The DNA for the CDR3 is TGTGCCAGTACCTCGGGGGAGCGAGGAACCTACGAGCAGTACTTC. It encodes CASTSGERGTYEQYF.

V gene TRBV4-1 combines with J gene TRBJ1-2; perhaps TRBD1 as D (5 bases). V was shortened by 4 bases and J by 4 bases, with 16 bases between the two germline ends. This CDR3 has 15 amino acids. Germline CDR1 reads MGHRA; CDR2 reads YSYEKL. The CDR3, as DNA: TGCGCCAGCAGCCTACACCTCGGGGGGTTCTATGGCTACACCTTC. Amino acids: CASSLHLGGFYGYTF.

This clone appeared a single time. The chain joins TRBV2 to TRBJ2-3; D perhaps matches TRBD1 (7 bases). The length of the CDR3 is 14 residues. CDR1 and CDR2 (germline): SNHLY, FYNNEI. The V and J ends lost 6 bases and 4 bases respectively, with 14 bases between them. The CDR3 reads CASRVEGASDTQYF. CDR3 nucleotides: TGTGCCAGCAGGGTGGAGGGGGCCTCAGATACGCAGTATTTT.

The rearrangement uses TRBV7-9 and TRBJ2-7; no clear D gene. Trimming left V 2 bases short and J 1 base short, with 9 bases between. The CDR3 length is 14 residues. The germline V gene encodes CDR1 SEHNR and CDR2 FQNEAQ (reference sequence). As DNA, the CDR3 is TGTGCCAGCAGCTTACTGGACGATTCCTACGAGCAGTACTTC. Amino acid sequence: CASSLLDDSYEQYF.

The rearrangement links TRBV5-1 to TRBJ1-4; D ambiguous. CDR3 length equals 15 residues. V lost 0 bases to trimming and J lost 7 bases, with 13 bases between them. The V gene's germline CDR1 is SGHRS and CDR2 YFSETQ. The CDR3 here is CASSLVGSSGEKLFF. The CDR3 nucleotides read TGCGCCAGCAGCTTGGTAGGATCTTCTGGTGAAAAACTGTTTTTT. Complete variable domain (other parts from reference TRBV5-1 and TRBJ1-4): KAGVTQTPRYLIKTRGQQVTLSCSPISGHRSVSWYQQTPGQGLQFLFEYFSETQRNKGNFPGRFSGRQFSNSRSEMNVSTLELGDSALYLCASSLVGSSGEKLFFGSGTQLSVL.

V gene TRBV28 combines with J gene TRBJ1-2; D gene ambiguous. CDR3 length: 13 amino acids. Trimming left V 6 bases short and J 0 bases short, with 8 bases between. Germline assignment: CDR1 MDHEN and CDR2 SYDVKM. As DNA, the CDR3 is TGTGCCAGCAGACAGCCGACTAACTATGGCTACACCTTC. Protein sequence: CASRQPTNYGYTF.

This rearrangement joins TRBV29-1 to TRBJ2-3, with 11 bases identical to TRBD2. Germline CDR1 SQVTM, CDR2 ANQGSEA. This CDR3 is built from 14 residues. V shed 3 bases and J 5 bases; nucleotides not matched to a gene: 4. CDR3 coding DNA: TGCAGCGTTGATACTAGCGGGGGAGGAGATACGCAGTATTTT. Translated, it gives CSVDTSGGGDTQYF.

This sequence joins TRBV7-8 and TRBJ2-5; 9 bases align to TRBD1. In germline, CDR1 is SGHVS, CDR2 FQNEAQ. CDR3 length: 14 residues. The junction had 1 base not matched to a gene; V was cut back by 3 bases and J by 2 bases. The CDR3 sequence: CASSFGTGQETQYF. The CDR3 DNA reads as TGTGCCAGCAGCTTCGGGACAGGGCAAGAGACCCAGTACTTC.

In DNA form, the CDR3 reads TGTGCCAGCAGCTTGACAGGGGCTAACTATGGCTACACCTTC. It encodes CASSLTGANYGYTF. V usage is TRBV7-9 and J usage is TRBJ1-2; 8 bases map to TRBD1. The CDR3 loop spans 14 amino acids. V lost 3 bases to trimming and J lost 0 bases; unmatched junction nucleotides: 0. The germline V gene encodes CDR1 SEHNR and CDR2 FQNEAQ (reference sequence).

V is TRBV7-2 and J is TRBJ1-2, with 7 bases fitting TRBD1. CDR1 and CDR2 from the germline V gene are SGHTA and FQGNSA. V lost 1 base to trimming and J lost 5 bases; unmatched junction nucleotides: 4. The CDR3 consists of 14 residues. In DNA form, the CDR3 reads TGTGCCAGCAGCTTAGGGACGGGACAGTATGGCTACACCTTC. Translating gives CASSLGTGQYGYTF.

This chain links TRBV6-1 with TRBJ1-1; 7 bases match TRBD1. The CDR3 has 14 residues. V lost 6 bases, J lost 5 bases, and 9 bases stayed unmatched. Germline values: CDR1 MNHNS, CDR2 SASEGT. The CDR3 is CASSAGGRGTEAFF. CDR3 coding DNA: TGTGCCAGCAGCGCAGGGGGGAGGGGGACTGAAGCTTTCTTT.

V usage is TRBV2 and J usage is TRBJ1-5; tentatively, D is TRBD1 (5 bases). The germline V gene encodes CDR1 SNHLY and CDR2 FYNNEI. The CDR3 is made up of 16 amino acids. V was trimmed by 6 bases and J by 3 bases, leaving 18 bases between them. CDR3 in amino acids: CASRRTQPGLNQPQHF. The DNA for the CDR3 is TGTGCCAGCAGGCGGACCCAGCCGGGGCTCAATCAGCCCCAGCATTTT. Looking up the rest from reference TRBV2 and TRBJ1-5 gives the full variable domain: EPEVTQTPSHQVTQMGQEVILRCVPISNHLYFYWYRQILGQKVEFLVSFYNNEISEKSEIFDDQFSVERPDGSNFTLKIRSTKLEDSAMYFCASRRTQPGLNQPQHFGDGTRLSIL.